This T cell receptor (beta chain) was found in a study of shared clonotypes between healthy human individuals. Generated by immunoSEQ multiplex PCR, the TCRdb table keeps only in-frame clones and is missing some. The sample lists more than 1.2 million clones; approximately 98.5% were seen once. Germline CDR1 SGHDN, CDR2 FVKESK. The V and J ends lost 1 base and 4 bases respectively, with 13 bases between them. The CDR3 has 15 amino acids. The source is a man between 25 and 39 years old in good health. V is TRBV14 and J is TRBJ1-2; the D gene is possibly TRBD1 (5 bases). The sample taken for sequencing was naive CD4+ T cells sorted from blood. Subset given: CD45RA+ positively selected. CDR3 nucleotide sequence: TGTGCCAGCAGCCAAGCTCTAAGGGGCGCCTATGGCTACACCTTC. Amino acid sequence: CASSQALRGAYGYTF.